This is a list of T cell receptor beta chains from one sample in a study of Graves' ophthalmopathy and Graves' hyperthyroidism. TCRdb re-derived calls from the multiplex PCR reads in MiXCR, one entry per CDR3 protein. The repertoire includes just over 400,000 distinct CDR3 sequences, roughly 21% of them detected once, and roughly 3% sits in the top ten. Sequencing input: peripheral blood. These receptors all stem from a woman aged 18-29 years with stable Graves' hyperthyroidism. Both conserved end residues are part of each CDR3. Fields, in order: J gene, V gene, CDR3 length, D gene, clone size, CDR3 protein, CDR3 DNA. The D gene is left open where the match is weak. Some rows mark clone size as missing; the rest say once, few, many or name a class of expanded clone.

TRBJ2-5 | TRBV28 | 14 | - | many | CASSFGAAWETQYF | TGTGCCAGCAGTTTCGGGGCGGCCTGGGAGACCCAGTACTTC
TRBJ1-5 | TRBV12-3/TRBV12-4 | 14 | - | many | CASSLRNSNQPQHF | TGTGCCAGCAGTCTCCGGAATAGCAATCAGCCCCAGCATTTT
TRBJ2-4 | TRBV20-1 | 13 | - | few | CSARGQWLNIQYF | TGCAGTGCTAGAGGACAGTGGCTAAACATTCAGTACTTC
TRBJ1-1 | TRBV12-3/TRBV12-4 | 18 | - | many | CASSFRRILRDSNTEAFF | TGTGCCAGCAGTTTTCGGCGAATCCTCAGAGACTCGAACACTGAAGCTTTCTTT
TRBJ2-7 | TRBV28 | 14 | - | many | CASRPRLGLGEQYF | TGTGCCAGCAGACCCCGACTGGGCTTGGGCGAGCAGTACTTC
TRBJ2-5 | TRBV12-3/TRBV12-4 | 17 | TRBD2 | many | CASSLDQALAGQETQYF | TGTGCCAGCAGTTTAGACCAGGCTCTAGCGGGGCAAGAGACCCAGTACTTC
TRBJ2-1 | TRBV4-1 | 18 | TRBD2 | few | CASSQDPMTSGSINEQFF | TGCGCCAGCAGCCAAGATCCCATGACTAGCGGGAGCATCAATGAGCAGTTCTTC
TRBJ2-5 | TRBV9 | 13 | - | many | CASSLSGRETQYF | TGTGCCAGCAGCTTAAGTGGAAGGGAGACCCAGTACTTC
TRBJ2-5 | TRBV19 | 13 | - | many | CASSITGDGTQYF | TGTGCCAGTAGTATAACCGGGGATGGGACCCAGTACTTC
TRBJ2-5 | TRBV20-1 | 13 | - | - | CSAQGPDQETQYF | TGCAGTGCCCAGGGGCCTGACCAAGAGACCCAGTACTTC
TRBJ2-2 | TRBV6-5 | 15 | TRBD2 | many | CASKREGANTGELFF | TGTGCCAGCAAGCGGGAGGGCGCGAACACCGGGGAGCTGTTTTTT
TRBJ2-2 | TRBV6-2/TRBV6-3 | 14 | - | many | CASSYSPETGELFF | TGTGCCAGCAGTTACTCCCCAGAAACCGGGGAGCTGTTTTTT
TRBJ2-6 | TRBV6-2/TRBV6-3 | 16 | - | many | CASSYSEVPGANVLTF | TGTGCCAGCAGTTACTCTGAGGTACCTGGGGCCAACGTCCTGACTTTC
TRBJ2-7 | TRBV11-1 | 16 | TRBD1 | many | CASSPIFGTASYEQYF | TGTGCCAGCAGCCCGATATTCGGGACAGCTTCCTACGAGCAGTACTTC
TRBJ1-1 | TRBV5-1 | 16 | - | many | CASSLILAGHHTEAFF | TGCGCCAGCAGCTTGATTCTCGCGGGACACCACACTGAAGCTTTCTTT
TRBJ2-3 | TRBV6-1 | 12 | - | many | CASSELTDTQYF | TGTGCCAGCAGTGAACTAACAGATACGCAGTATTTT
TRBJ2-7 | TRBV2 | 13 | - | many | CASSDGPPYEQYF | TGTGCCAGCAGTGATGGGCCTCCCTACGAGCAGTACTTC
TRBJ1-1 | TRBV24-1 | 14 | - | - | CATSDRGVGTEAFF | TGTGCCACCAGTGACCGCGGGGTGGGGACTGAAGCTTTCTTT
TRBJ1-2 | TRBV2 | 13 | - | many | CASREGQSYGYTF | TGTGCCAGCAGAGAAGGACAGTCCTATGGCTACACCTTC
TRBJ2-7 | TRBV12-3/TRBV12-4 | 14 | TRBD2 | - | CASSHGTSMYGTYF | TGTGCCAGCAGCCACGGGACTAGCATGTACGGAACGTACTTC
TRBJ2-2 | TRBV6-4 | 19 | TRBD2 | many | CASSPFLTSEPLSTGELFF | TGTGCCAGCAGTCCCTTTCTGACTAGCGAACCCTTGAGCACCGGGGAGCTGTTTTTT
TRBJ2-7 | TRBV5-1 | 14 | - | many | CASSLNPSAHEQYF | TGCGCCAGCAGCTTGAACCCTAGCGCCCACGAGCAGTACTTC
TRBJ1-3 | TRBV6-1 | 15 | - | few | CASSDTGSSGNTIYF | TGTGCCAGCAGTGATACAGGGAGCTCTGGAAACACCATATATTTT
TRBJ2-4 | TRBV19 | 20 | TRBD2 | few | CASRNTGLAGVGLAKNIQYF | TGTGCCAGTAGAAACACAGGACTAGCGGGAGTGGGACTAGCCAAAAACATTCAGTACTTC
TRBJ1-2 | TRBV6-2/TRBV6-3 | 15 | - | few | CASSIRDENLYGYTF | TGTGCCAGCAGTATCCGAGACGAGAATCTCTATGGCTACACCTTC
TRBJ1-5 | TRBV5-1 | 15 | - | many | CASSLDAGGNQPQHF | TGCGCCAGCAGCTTGGATGCAGGGGGCAATCAGCCCCAGCATTTT
TRBJ2-7 | TRBV6-5 | 17 | - | many | CASSYSSLDLSSYEQYF | TGTGCCAGCAGCTATTCATCGCTGGACCTGAGCTCCTACGAGCAGTACTTC
TRBJ1-3 | TRBV10-3 | 18 | TRBD1 | many | CAISESVPGQGIRHTIYF | TGTGCCATCAGTGAGTCTGTCCCGGGACAGGGTATTCGGCACACCATATATTTT
TRBJ1-6 | TRBV25-1 | 15 | - | few | CASSGTDPGGPPLHF | TGTGCCAGCAGTGGGACAGACCCCGGTGGGCCACCCCTCCACTTT
TRBJ2-4 | TRBV20-1 | 16 | TRBD2 | - | CSATPQLAAVKNIQYF | TGCAGTGCCACACCCCAACTAGCGGCGGTCAAAAACATTCAGTACTTC
TRBJ2-5 | TRBV20-1 | 12 | - | many | CSAAGVQETQYF | TGCAGTGCCGCAGGAGTCCAAGAGACCCAGTACTTC
TRBJ1-1 | TRBV12-3/TRBV12-4 | 11 | - | - | CASKLGRGAFF | TGTGCCAGCAAATTGGGCAGGGGTGCTTTCTTT
TRBJ2-5 | TRBV25-1 | 16 | TRBD2 | many | CASSEYRPSGYETQYF | TGTGCCAGCAGTGAATACAGGCCTAGCGGGTACGAGACCCAGTACTTC
TRBJ1-2 | TRBV6-1 | 13 | - | many | CASSEGGVYGYTF | TGTGCCAGCAGTGAGGGGGGAGTATATGGCTACACCTTC
TRBJ1-1 | TRBV6-5 | 16 | - | many | CASSYPGVWLEGEAFF | TGTGCCAGCAGTTATCCGGGGGTATGGTTAGAGGGAGAAGCTTTCTTT
TRBJ1-1 | TRBV27 | 17 | TRBD1 | many | CASSPIPTGVSNTEAFF | TGTGCCAGCAGCCCCATCCCGACAGGGGTATCGAACACTGAAGCTTTCTTT
TRBJ1-1 | TRBV5-1 | 14 | TRBD1 | many | CASSPSGGNTEAFF | TGCGCCAGCAGCCCCTCAGGGGGTAACACTGAAGCTTTCTTT
TRBJ2-7 | TRBV6-5 | 13 | TRBD1 | - | CASVVTGSGEQYF | TGTGCCAGCGTTGTGACAGGGAGTGGAGAGCAGTACTTC
TRBJ2-4 | TRBV28 | 15 | - | many | CASSLYARAKNIKYF | TGTGCCAGCAGTTTATACGCCAGGGCCAAAAACATTAAGTACTTC
TRBJ1-2 | TRBV9 | 16 | - | - | CASSAPLEGGNYGYTF | TGTGCCAGCAGCGCACCCTTAGAAGGAGGAAACTATGGCTACACCTTC
TRBJ2-5 | TRBV7-6 | 15 | TRBD1 | - | CASSLVGGAGETQYF | TGTGCCAGCAGCTTAGTAGGGGGCGCAGGGGAGACCCAGTACTTC
TRBJ2-5 | TRBV4-1 | 17 | - | many | CASTLSALGSKKETQYF | TGCGCCAGCACCCTATCGGCACTCGGGAGTAAGAAAGAGACCCAGTACTTC
TRBJ2-4 | TRBV6-5 | 16 | - | many | CASSYSAGYKGNIQYF | TGTGCCAGCAGTTACTCGGCAGGGTACAAGGGGAACATTCAGTACTTC
TRBJ2-7 | TRBV7-8 | 11 | - | many | CASSPRYEQYF | TGTGCCAGCAGCCCCAGGTACGAGCAGTACTTC
TRBJ2-2 | TRBV19 | 15 | TRBD1 | - | CASSNRDRATGELFF | TGTGCCAGTAGTAACCGGGACAGGGCCACCGGGGAGCTGTTTTTT
TRBJ2-2 | TRBV20-1 | 16 | TRBD2 | many | CSARPTSGRGTGELFF | TGCAGTGCTAGACCGACTAGCGGGAGGGGCACCGGGGAGCTGTTTTTT
TRBJ1-1 | TRBV12-3/TRBV12-4 | 15 | TRBD1 | many | CASSTQDRGNTEAFF | TGTGCCAGCAGTACACAAGACAGGGGGAACACTGAAGCTTTCTTT
TRBJ1-1 | TRBV18 | 15 | - | many | CASSKAGTGRAEAFF | TGTGCCAGCTCCAAAGCCGGGACGGGGAGGGCTGAAGCTTTCTTT
TRBJ1-2 | TRBV27 | 14 | - | - | CATLGTGRNYGYTF | TGTGCCACCTTGGGGACCGGACGAAACTATGGCTACACCTTC
TRBJ1-2 | TRBV6-1 | 17 | TRBD1 | - | CASSERGDIGTVYGYTF | TGTGCCAGCAGTGAAAGGGGTGATATCGGGACAGTCTATGGCTACACCTTC
TRBJ2-5 | TRBV27 | 15 | - | many | CASSLGRLFRETQYF | TGTGCCAGCAGTTTGGGACGACTCTTCCGAGAGACCCAGTACTTC